This T cell receptor beta chain was captured in a study of T cell responses to AZD1222 COVID-19 vaccine. CDR1 is LGHNA, CDR2 YSLEER, per germline. This CDR3 has 17 amino acids. V lost 0 bases, J lost 7 bases, and 8 bases stayed unmatched. Only in-frame clones appear in the TCRdb table, and some are missing; sequencing was by immunoSEQ multiplex PCR. The sample holds about 130,000 clones, over 75% seen once. This specimen consisted of peripheral blood, obtained 28 days after the second AZD1222 dose. The chain links TRBV4-3 to TRBJ2-2; 10 bases agree with TRBD2. This clonotype was sampled from an adult who received the AZD1222 COVID-19 vaccine. The CDR3 DNA is TGCGCCAGCAGCCAAGATCCGGGACTAGCGACAGGCGGGGAGCTGTTTTTT. It specifies CASSQDPGLATGGELFF.